This T cell receptor (beta chain) was identified during a study of blood T cell repertoires in COVID-19. V was clipped by 2 bases and J by 1 base; unmatched bases: 8. This CDR3 region has 17 residues. Germline V gives CDR1 SNHLY, CDR2 FYNNEI. Generated by immunoSEQ multiplex PCR, the TCRdb table keeps only in-frame clones and is missing some. The data contain 250,000 or so clones, less than 90% of them singletons. The V gene is TRBV2, the J gene TRBJ2-3, with 8 bases identical to TRBD1. This TCR was sampled from a man younger than 40 with active or convalescent COVID-19. The sample was peripheral blood. The CDR3 region is CASSELTGGLGTDTQYF. DNA of the CDR3: TGTGCCAGCAGTGAACTTACAGGGGGATTGGGCACAGATACGCAGTATTTT.